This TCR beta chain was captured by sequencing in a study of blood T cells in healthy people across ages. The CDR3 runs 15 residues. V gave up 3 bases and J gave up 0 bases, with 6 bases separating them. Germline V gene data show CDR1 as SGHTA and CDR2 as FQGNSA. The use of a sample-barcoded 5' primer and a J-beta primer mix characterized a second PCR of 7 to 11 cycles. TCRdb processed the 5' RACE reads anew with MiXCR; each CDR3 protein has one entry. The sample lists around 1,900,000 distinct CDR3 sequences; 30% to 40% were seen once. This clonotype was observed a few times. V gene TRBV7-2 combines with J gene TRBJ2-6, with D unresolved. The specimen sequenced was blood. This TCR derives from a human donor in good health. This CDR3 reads CASSFFSSGANVLTF. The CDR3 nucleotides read TGTGCCAGCAGCTTTTTTTCCTCTGGGGCCAACGTCCTGACTTTC.